Listed below are T cell receptor beta chains from one sample, sequenced in a study of blood T cell repertoires in COVID-19. Assay: immunoSEQ multiplex PCR; the TCRdb copy retains only in-frame clones and omits some. The data show 90,000 to 120,000 clones, over 65% seen once. The sequenced material came from peripheral blood. Receptor source: a woman in her 40s with acute or convalescent COVID-19. Both conserved end residues are part of each CDR3. Each record gives: J gene, D gene, V gene, clone size, CDR3 DNA, CDR3 protein. The D gene is left open where the match is weak. Only some rows state a clone size, as once, few, many or a class for expanded clones.

j_gene: TRBJ2-5; d_gene: NA; v_gene: TRBV19; abundance: once; CDR3nt: TGTGCCAGTAGTATGTTCGGGACCCAGTACTTC; CDR3aa: CASSMFGTQYF
j_gene: TRBJ1-5; d_gene: NA; v_gene: TRBV7-8; abundance: NA; CDR3nt: TGTGCCAGCAGCTTAGTGGCCAGGGCGGTGGTGCAGCCCCAGCATTTT; CDR3aa: CASSLVARAVVQPQHF
j_gene: TRBJ1-2; d_gene: NA; v_gene: TRBV18; abundance: NA; CDR3nt: TGTGCCAGCTCACCGCGGGGTCTAGAAAATGGCTACACCTTC; CDR3aa: CASSPRGLENGYTF
j_gene: TRBJ2-3; d_gene: NA; v_gene: TRBV7-2; abundance: few; CDR3nt: TGTGCCAGCAGCCCCTGGGGCGGGAAACCTGCAGATACGCAGTATTTT; CDR3aa: CASSPWGGKPADTQYF
j_gene: TRBJ1-1; d_gene: NA; v_gene: TRBV7-6; abundance: NA; CDR3nt: TGTGCCAGCAGCCGAGACACCATGAACACTGAAGCTTTCTTT; CDR3aa: CASSRDTMNTEAFF
j_gene: TRBJ2-1; d_gene: NA; v_gene: TRBV6-5; abundance: NA; CDR3nt: TGTGCCAGCAGTTACGACTTTAGGTACAATGAGCAGTTCTTC; CDR3aa: CASSYDFRYNEQFF
j_gene: TRBJ1-5; d_gene: NA; v_gene: TRBV6-5; abundance: NA; CDR3nt: TGTGCCAGCAAGTACGGGGTTGGAAGCAATCAGCCCCAGCATTTT; CDR3aa: CASKYGVGSNQPQHF
j_gene: TRBJ2-7; d_gene: NA; v_gene: TRBV7-9; abundance: NA; CDR3nt: TGTGCCAGCACCCCAAAAATTGGGACATTCGACGAGCAGTACTTC; CDR3aa: CASTPKIGTFDEQYF
j_gene: TRBJ2-3; d_gene: TRBD1; v_gene: TRBV28; abundance: few; CDR3nt: TGTGCCAGCAGCCGGAGGACAGGGCACACAGATACGCAGTATTTT; CDR3aa: CASSRRTGHTDTQYF
j_gene: TRBJ2-1; d_gene: TRBD2; v_gene: TRBV2; abundance: NA; CDR3nt: TGTGCCAGCAGCGGGGGGGACCGCTACAATGAGCAGTTCTTC; CDR3aa: CASSGGDRYNEQFF
j_gene: TRBJ1-2; d_gene: TRBD1; v_gene: TRBV18; abundance: NA; CDR3nt: TGTGCCAGCTCACCACAGGACAGGGGAAAAGACTACACCTTC; CDR3aa: CASSPQDRGKDYTF
j_gene: TRBJ2-3; d_gene: NA; v_gene: TRBV27; abundance: NA; CDR3nt: TGTGCCAGCAGTTTTGAGGGCACAGATACGCAGTATTTT; CDR3aa: CASSFEGTDTQYF
j_gene: TRBJ2-5; d_gene: NA; v_gene: TRBV7-6; abundance: NA; CDR3nt: TGTGCCAGCAGCTTAGTAGGGGGGGCTGAAGAGACCCAGTACTTC; CDR3aa: CASSLVGGAEETQYF
j_gene: TRBJ2-1; d_gene: TRBD2; v_gene: TRBV4-3; abundance: NA; CDR3nt: TGCGCCAGCAGCCGGAAGCGGGAGACGGATGACAATGAGCAGTTCTTC; CDR3aa: CASSRKRETDDNEQFF
j_gene: TRBJ1-2; d_gene: NA; v_gene: TRBV29-1; abundance: NA; CDR3nt: TGCAGCGTGCAGGTAGATGGCTACACCTTC; CDR3aa: CSVQVDGYTF
j_gene: TRBJ2-4; d_gene: NA; v_gene: TRBV7-9; abundance: NA; CDR3nt: TGTGCCAGCAGCGCGGGACAGTGGCAGGGGGACATTCAGTACTTC; CDR3aa: CASSAGQWQGDIQYF
j_gene: TRBJ1-1; d_gene: TRBD1; v_gene: TRBV18; abundance: NA; CDR3nt: TGTGCCAGCTCATTTTTCGACAGGGGAGGCAACACTGAAGCTTTCTTT; CDR3aa: CASSFFDRGGNTEAFF
j_gene: TRBJ2-5; d_gene: NA; v_gene: TRBV3-1/TRBV3-2; abundance: NA; CDR3nt: TGTGCCAGCAGCCAAATGAGCGGGCAAGAGACCCAGTACTTC; CDR3aa: CASSQMSGQETQYF
j_gene: TRBJ1-1; d_gene: NA; v_gene: TRBV2; abundance: NA; CDR3nt: TGTGCCAGCAATTCTGAACAGGGCGCGTCTGAAGCTTTCTTT; CDR3aa: CASNSEQGASEAFF
j_gene: TRBJ1-5; d_gene: TRBD1; v_gene: TRBV4-3; abundance: once; CDR3nt: TGCGCCAGCAGCCAGGACAGGGCTAATCAGCCCCAGCATTTT; CDR3aa: CASSQDRANQPQHF
j_gene: TRBJ2-7; d_gene: NA; v_gene: TRBV6-4; abundance: few; CDR3nt: TGTGCCAGCAGTGAGCGTGGGGGGGCGGGTGAGCAGTACTTC; CDR3aa: CASSERGGAGEQYF
j_gene: TRBJ2-5; d_gene: TRBD2; v_gene: TRBV19; abundance: NA; CDR3nt: TGTGCCAGTAGTGCGTGGGGGACTAGCGGGGATGGAGAGACCCAGTACTTC; CDR3aa: CASSAWGTSGDGETQYF
j_gene: TRBJ1-2; d_gene: TRBD1; v_gene: TRBV7-8; abundance: NA; CDR3nt: TGTGCCAGCAGCTTGGGGGGACAGGGGGCGCAGGGCTACACCTTC; CDR3aa: CASSLGGQGAQGYTF
j_gene: TRBJ2-6; d_gene: TRBD1; v_gene: TRBV7-2; abundance: few; CDR3nt: TGTGCCAGCAGCTTAGAACGACAGGGGGCTACTGGGGCCAACGTCCTGACTTTC; CDR3aa: CASSLERQGATGANVLTF
j_gene: TRBJ2-1; d_gene: TRBD2; v_gene: TRBV4-1; abundance: few; CDR3nt: TGCGCCAGCAGCCAAAGAGCGGGGGGGCCGGGTGAGCAGTTCTTC; CDR3aa: CASSQRAGGPGEQFF
j_gene: TRBJ1-6; d_gene: NA; v_gene: TRBV2; abundance: NA; CDR3nt: TGTGCCAGCAGAGCACAGGATTCACCCCTCCACTTT; CDR3aa: CASRAQDSPLHF
j_gene: TRBJ2-5; d_gene: TRBD2; v_gene: TRBV4-1; abundance: NA; CDR3nt: TGCGCCAGCAGCCAAGGTGGGGTAGGGAGGGAGAATAAAGAGACCCAGTACTTC; CDR3aa: CASSQGGVGRENKETQYF
j_gene: TRBJ2-5; d_gene: TRBD1; v_gene: TRBV28; abundance: NA; CDR3nt: TGTGCCAGCAGTAAACAGGGGAACCAAGAGACCCAGTACTTC; CDR3aa: CASSKQGNQETQYF
j_gene: TRBJ1-1; d_gene: NA; v_gene: TRBV30; abundance: NA; CDR3nt: TGTGCCTGGGACAGGACGAACACTGAAGCTTTCTTT; CDR3aa: CAWDRTNTEAFF
j_gene: TRBJ2-7; d_gene: NA; v_gene: TRBV20-1; abundance: many; CDR3nt: TGCAGTGGACAGGTTCTCTACGAGCAGTACTTC; CDR3aa: CSGQVLYEQYF
j_gene: TRBJ2-3; d_gene: TRBD1; v_gene: TRBV5-1; abundance: NA; CDR3nt: TGCGCCAGCAGCTTTTCGACAGGGAGCACAGATACGCAGTATTTT; CDR3aa: CASSFSTGSTDTQYF
j_gene: TRBJ2-3; d_gene: TRBD2; v_gene: TRBV28; abundance: many; CDR3nt: TGTGCCAGCAGTTTTCTGGGTTCTGGAGCGGGGGACACGCAGTATTTT; CDR3aa: CASSFLGSGAGDTQYF
j_gene: TRBJ2-7; d_gene: NA; v_gene: TRBV30; abundance: NA; CDR3nt: TGTGCCTGGAGTGGAGTTGGGGGGGGCGAACCCTACGAGCAGTACTTC; CDR3aa: CAWSGVGGGEPYEQYF
j_gene: TRBJ1-2; d_gene: NA; v_gene: TRBV12-3/TRBV12-4; abundance: NA; CDR3nt: TGTGCCAGCAGTTTAGCAGCGCCCTATGGCTACACCTTC; CDR3aa: CASSLAAPYGYTF
j_gene: TRBJ1-4; d_gene: NA; v_gene: TRBV11-2; abundance: few; CDR3nt: TGTGCCAGCAGCTTACAACCGTCAGGCAGGGAAAAACTGTTTTTT; CDR3aa: CASSLQPSGREKLFF
j_gene: TRBJ2-1; d_gene: TRBD2; v_gene: TRBV27; abundance: once; CDR3nt: TGTGCCAGCAGTGCTGGGACTAGCGGGGGGCGGGAGCAGTTCTTC; CDR3aa: CASSAGTSGGREQFF
j_gene: TRBJ1-6; d_gene: TRBD1; v_gene: TRBV3-1/TRBV3-2; abundance: NA; CDR3nt: TGTGCCAGCAGCCAAGAGACAGGGGGCGGGAGTTCACCCCTCCACTTT; CDR3aa: CASSQETGGGSSPLHF
j_gene: TRBJ1-2; d_gene: NA; v_gene: TRBV7-9; abundance: NA; CDR3nt: TGTGCCAGCAGTTTGGTTCCAGGAATTGGTGGCTACACCTTC; CDR3aa: CASSLVPGIGGYTF
j_gene: TRBJ1-4; d_gene: NA; v_gene: TRBV6-5; abundance: NA; CDR3nt: TGTGCCAGCACAGCGGTTACTAATGAAAAACTGTTTTTT; CDR3aa: CASTAVTNEKLFF
j_gene: TRBJ2-5; d_gene: TRBD1; v_gene: TRBV5-4; abundance: NA; CDR3nt: TGTGCCAGCAGCCGGGACAGGGAAGAGACCCAGTACTTC; CDR3aa: CASSRDREETQYF
j_gene: TRBJ2-3; d_gene: TRBD1; v_gene: TRBV15; abundance: NA; CDR3nt: TGTGCCACCAGCGCCAACAGGGGGATCACAGATACGCAGTATTTT; CDR3aa: CATSANRGITDTQYF
j_gene: TRBJ2-1; d_gene: TRBD2; v_gene: TRBV28; abundance: NA; CDR3nt: TGTGCCATCCGGGACTACTCCTACAATGAGCAGTTCTTC; CDR3aa: CAIRDYSYNEQFF
j_gene: TRBJ1-4; d_gene: NA; v_gene: TRBV19; abundance: NA; CDR3nt: TGTGCCAGTAATATACAGGGCAGTAATGAAAAACTGTTTTTT; CDR3aa: CASNIQGSNEKLFF
j_gene: TRBJ1-4; d_gene: NA; v_gene: TRBV7-9; abundance: NA; CDR3nt: TGTGCCAGCACCCCTTACACAACTAATGAAAAACTGTTTTTT; CDR3aa: CASTPYTTNEKLFF
j_gene: TRBJ1-3; d_gene: TRBD1; v_gene: TRBV6-5; abundance: once; CDR3nt: TGTGCCAGCAGTCCAACAGGGGGCTCTGGAAACACCATATATTTT; CDR3aa: CASSPTGGSGNTIYF
j_gene: TRBJ2-7; d_gene: NA; v_gene: TRBV4-1; abundance: NA; CDR3nt: TGCGCCAGCAGCCATCAGGGGGGTTCGTCGTACGAGCAGTACTTC; CDR3aa: CASSHQGGSSYEQYF
j_gene: TRBJ2-7; d_gene: NA; v_gene: TRBV9; abundance: few; CDR3nt: TGTGCCAGCAGCGTGACAGGAAACTACGAGCAGTACTTC; CDR3aa: CASSVTGNYEQYF
j_gene: TRBJ1-1; d_gene: NA; v_gene: TRBV11-2; abundance: NA; CDR3nt: TGTGCCAGCAGCTTACAGCGAATGAACACTGAAGCTTTCTTT; CDR3aa: CASSLQRMNTEAFF
j_gene: TRBJ2-7; d_gene: NA; v_gene: TRBV5-1; abundance: NA; CDR3nt: TGCGCCAGCAGCTTGTACGGGGGACCCGAGCAGTACTTC; CDR3aa: CASSLYGGPEQYF
j_gene: TRBJ1-6; d_gene: NA; v_gene: TRBV25-1; abundance: many; CDR3nt: TGTGCCAGCAGTGAATCTAGCAATTCACCCCTCCACTTT; CDR3aa: CASSESSNSPLHF
j_gene: TRBJ2-7; d_gene: NA; v_gene: TRBV20-1; abundance: NA; CDR3nt: TGCAGTGGGCGATCCGGGGACGAGCAGTACTTC; CDR3aa: CSGRSGDEQYF
j_gene: TRBJ1-4; d_gene: NA; v_gene: TRBV7-9; abundance: NA; CDR3nt: TGTGCCAGCAGCCCCCGGACAGTTAATGAAAAACTGTTTTTT; CDR3aa: CASSPRTVNEKLFF
j_gene: TRBJ2-5; d_gene: TRBD2; v_gene: TRBV4-2; abundance: few; CDR3nt: TGTGCCAGCAGCCAGCGACTAGCGGGGGGCCAAGAGACCCAGTACTTC; CDR3aa: CASSQRLAGGQETQYF
j_gene: TRBJ2-7; d_gene: NA; v_gene: TRBV2; abundance: few; CDR3nt: TGTGCCAGCAGTGAACTTGGCCAAATATACGAGCAGTACTTC; CDR3aa: CASSELGQIYEQYF